This T cell receptor beta chain was profiled in a study of cytomegalovirus exposure and HLA in healthy donors. Study-wide context: The roughly 110 validation repertoires used the same platform as the roughly 670 first-cohort repertoires (as reported by a later analysis).

This CDR3 is 15 amino acids long. Germline V lookup: CDR1 MNHEY, CDR2 SVGAGI. J was trimmed by 4 bases and V by 2 bases; bases with no gene match: 2. Study results and caveats: As confirmed in vitro, three CMV-associated chains were specific for CMV antigens. One later analysis, an examination of the 100 to 150 validation repertoires, found that first-cohort TCR clusters tended to co-occur in them.

Method: immunoSEQ multiplex PCR; TCRdb's copy keeps in-frame clones and lacks some. The top ten clones hold less than 3.5% of a sample with about 180,000 clones, 86% of them seen once. While the first cohort had 600 to 750 subjects, the donors belonged to the separate validation cohort of about 120 subjects. About this clone itself: Antigen specificity is unknown.

This chain links TRBV6-5 with TRBJ2-7; 13 positions agree with TRBD2. The sequencing sample was made of PBMCs. This sequence was found in a man aged 18 to 35 in good health and CMV-seropositive. CDR3 sequence: CASSYGTSGTYEQYF. The CDR3 DNA sequence: TGTGCCAGCAGTTACGGGACTAGCGGGACGTACGAGCAGTACTTC.